What follows are 12 T cell receptor beta chains derived from one specimen sequenced in a study of T cells in Graves' hyperthyroidism and ophthalmopathy. The CDR3 regions of TCR beta were amplified from RNA transcripts. Using the HTBI primer set, a first-round RT-PCR was run on the TCR CDR3. TCRdb analysed the multiplex PCR reads with MiXCR anew, one entry per CDR3 protein. The sample holds some 550,000 distinct CDR3 sequences, around 15% seen once. The specimen sequenced was blood. Source of these receptors: a woman aged 40-49 years with Graves' ophthalmopathy.

This clonotype was counted many times. The V gene is TRBV5-1, the J gene TRBJ1-4, with a tentative D call TRBD1 (5 bases). The germline gives CDR1 SGHRS, CDR2 YFSETQ. Trimming took off 4 bases at V and 0 bases at J, with 13 bases between the two ends. The CDR3 covers 16 residues. The CDR3: CASSPHGAATNEKLFF. The CDR3 region has the DNA TGCGCCAGCAGCCCACATGGGGCTGCAACTAATGAAAAACTGTTTTTT.

At least ten counts were recorded for this clonotype. V gene TRBV12-3 or TRBV12-4 combines with J gene TRBJ2-1; D not resolved. The CDR3 runs 12 residues. V gave up 7 bases and J gave up 10 bases, with 14 bases separating them. The CDR3 DNA reads TGTGCCAGCACCCTCCACTTAGGGGAGCAGTTCTTC. It encodes CASTLHLGEQFF.

This clonotype was picked up a small number of times. This chain's CDR3 is CASSRGAGEYGYTF. Written as DNA, the CDR3 is TGTGCCAGCAGCCGAGGGGCAGGGGAATATGGCTACACCTTC. The chain combines TRBV3-1 with TRBJ1-2, with a tentative D call TRBD1 (6 bases). V shed 4 bases and J shed 5 bases, with 14 bases lying between them. The CDR3 is 14 residues long. Germline V gene data show CDR1 as LGHDT and CDR2 as YNNKEL (reference sequence).

This clonotype was counted a few times. The CDR3 DNA reads TGTGCCAGCAGTGCCGAGCGGGGAGCGAGAGATACGCAGTATTTT. Translating gives CASSAERGARDTQYF. This sequence joins TRBV6-2 or TRBV6-3 and TRBJ2-3; 7 bases match TRBD2. CDR3 size: 15 residues. Trimming took 5 bases from V and 5 from J; bases not matched to a gene: 10. CDR1 MNHEY and CDR2 SVGEGT come from the germline V gene.

This clonotype came up many times. The V and J genes are TRBV7-2 and TRBJ1-4; D call uncertain. This CDR3 has 14 amino acids. Trimming removed 1 base at V and 5 bases at J, with 8 bases between. CDR1 is SGHTA, CDR2 FQGNSA, per germline. This CDR3 is CASSLGFGNEKLFF. In DNA, the CDR3 is TGTGCCAGCAGCTTAGGTTTCGGCAATGAAAAACTGTTTTTT.

The CDR3 spells CASSQGRSGAQNSYNEQFF. The CDR3 DNA follows: TGTGCCAGCAGCCAAGGGAGATCCGGGGCTCAAAACTCCTACAATGAGCAGTTCTTC. V and J are TRBV3-1 and TRBJ2-1; TRBD1 or TRBD2 may be the D gene (5 bases each). V lost 1 base and J lost 0, with 19 bases in between. Germline V gene data show CDR1 as LGHDT and CDR2 as YNNKEL (reference sequence). The CDR3 is 19 residues long.

The J gene is TRBJ2-3, the V gene TRBV9; maybe TRBD2 (6 bases). The V and J ends lost 2 bases and 5 bases respectively, with 9 bases between them. Germline V gene sequence: CDR1 SGDLS, CDR2 YYNGEE. The CDR3 is 13 residues long. CDR3 protein: CASSVGGGDTQYF. The CDR3 DNA reads TGTGCCAGCAGCGTGGGGGGTGGAGATACGCAGTATTTT.

This chain connects TRBV28 to TRBJ2-1, with D possibly TRBD2 on 6 matching bases. The CDR3 runs to 15 residues. Germline values: CDR1 MDHEN, CDR2 SYDVKM. Trimming took off 2 bases at V and 3 bases at J, with 11 bases between the two ends. CDR3 amino acids: CASSLPGLSYNEQFF. CDR3 nucleotide sequence: TGTGCCAGCAGTTTACCGGGACTGAGCTACAATGAGCAGTTCTTC. Variable domain in full (rest from reference TRBV28 and TRBJ2-1): DVKVTQSSRYLVKRTGEKVFLECVQDMDHENMFWYRQDPGLGLRLIYFSYDVKMKEKGDIPEGYSVSREKKERFSLILESASTNQTSMYLCASSLPGLSYNEQFFGPGTRLTVL.

In its sample, this clonotype was seen a few times. The chain uses TRBV14 and TRBJ2-3; D gene unclear. Germline V CDR1 and CDR2: SGHDN, FVKESK. This CDR3 is built from 17 residues. V was cut by 1 base and J by 0 bases, with 14 bases left in between. CDR3 coding DNA: TGTGCCAGCAGCCAAGGTCAATACAGATTAAGCACAGATACGCAGTATTTT. Amino acids: CASSQGQYRLSTDTQYF.

This clonotype was counted at least ten times. The V gene is TRBV2, the J gene TRBJ2-1; 8 bases agree with TRBD2. The CDR3 runs 16 residues. Trimming cost V 0 bases and J 6 bases; bases outside gene matches: 7. Germline V gene data show CDR1 as SNHLY and CDR2 as FYNNEI. The CDR3 here is CASSEAGAGGLNEQFF. The CDR3 DNA is TGTGCCAGCAGTGAAGCGGGGGCGGGGGGACTCAATGAGCAGTTCTTC.

Turning to this clonotype: One junction end does not reproduce the germline sequence, and a read error may be involved. This sequence joins TRBV2 and TRBJ2-5; D might be TRBD2 (5 bases). This CDR3 has 14 amino acids. CDR1 and CDR2 (germline): SNHLY, FYNNEI. DNA for the CDR3: TGTGCCAGCAGTAGCAACACTAATAGGGAGATCCAGTACTTC. It translates to CASSSNTNREIQYF. The complete variable domain, with remaining parts taken from reference TRBV2 and TRBJ2-5, reads EPEVTQTPSHQVTQMGQEVILRCVPISNHLYFYWYRQILGQKVEFLVSFYNNEISEKSEIFDDQFSVERPDGSNFTLKIRSTKLEDSAMYFCASSSNTNREIQYFGPGTRLLVL.

The chain combines TRBV7-8 with TRBJ2-3, with D hard to call. V lost 5 bases to trimming and J lost 5 bases, with 11 bases between them. Germline V lookup: CDR1 SGHVS, CDR2 FQNEAQ. The CDR3 consists of 13 residues. The CDR3 protein is CASSALGGDTQYF. The CDR3 nucleotides are TGTGCCAGCAGCGCCCTCGGTGGAGATACGCAGTATTTT.